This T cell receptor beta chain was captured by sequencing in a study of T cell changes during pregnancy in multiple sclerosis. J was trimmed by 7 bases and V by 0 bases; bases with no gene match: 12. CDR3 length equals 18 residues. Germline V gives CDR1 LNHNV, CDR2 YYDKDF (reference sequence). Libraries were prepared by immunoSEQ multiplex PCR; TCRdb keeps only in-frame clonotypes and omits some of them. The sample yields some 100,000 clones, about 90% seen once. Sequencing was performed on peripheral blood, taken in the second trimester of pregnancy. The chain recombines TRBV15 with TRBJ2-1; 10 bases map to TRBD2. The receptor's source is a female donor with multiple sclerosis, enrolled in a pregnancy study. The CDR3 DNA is TGTGCCACCAGCAGAGATCGGGGACTAGCGCCCTCTGAGAATGAGCAGTTCTTC. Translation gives CATSRDRGLAPSENEQFF.